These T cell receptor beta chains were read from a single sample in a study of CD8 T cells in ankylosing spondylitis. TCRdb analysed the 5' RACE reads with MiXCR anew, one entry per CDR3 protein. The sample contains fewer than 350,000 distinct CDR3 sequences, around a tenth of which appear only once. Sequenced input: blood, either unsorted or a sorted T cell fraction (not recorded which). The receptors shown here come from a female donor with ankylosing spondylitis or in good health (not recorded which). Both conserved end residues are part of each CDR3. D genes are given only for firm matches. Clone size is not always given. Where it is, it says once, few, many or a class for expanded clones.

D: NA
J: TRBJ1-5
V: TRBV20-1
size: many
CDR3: CSARDIKLGRLGDQPQHF
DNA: TGCAGTGCTAGAGATATCAAGTTGGGTAGGCTAGGCGATCAGCCCCAGCATTTT

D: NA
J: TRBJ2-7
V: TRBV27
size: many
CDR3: CASSLGLGPYEQYF
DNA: TGTGCCAGCAGTTTAGGACTCGGACCCTACGAGCAGTACTTC

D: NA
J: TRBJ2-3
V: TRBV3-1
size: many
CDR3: CASSQTGTGLTSTDTQYF
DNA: TGTGCCAGCAGCCAGACTGGAACAGGCTTAACTAGCACAGATACGCAGTATTTT

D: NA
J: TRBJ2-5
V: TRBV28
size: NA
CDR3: CASSFRGQTQYF
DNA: TGTGCCAGCAGTTTTAGGGGACAGACCCAGTACTTC

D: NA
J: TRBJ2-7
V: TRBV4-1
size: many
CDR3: CASSQQSTIPYEQYF
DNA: TGCGCCAGCAGCCAACAATCTACCATTCCCTACGAGCAGTACTTC

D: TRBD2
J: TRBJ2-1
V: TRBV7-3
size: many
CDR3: CASSLTAGGPYNEQFF
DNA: TGTGCCAGCAGCTTAACAGCGGGGGGGCCCTACAATGAGCAGTTCTTC

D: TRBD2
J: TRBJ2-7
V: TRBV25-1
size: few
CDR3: CASSPSGVSSYEQYF
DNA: TGTGCCAGCAGTCCTAGCGGGGTCAGCTCCTACGAGCAGTACTTC

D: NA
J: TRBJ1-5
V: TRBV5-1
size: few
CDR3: CASSLDTASNQPQHF
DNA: TGCGCCAGCAGCTTGGACACCGCTAGCAATCAGCCCCAGCATTTT

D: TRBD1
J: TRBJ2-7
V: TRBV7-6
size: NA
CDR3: CASSLAPGTPGQYSYEQYF
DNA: TGTGCCAGCAGCTTAGCCCCCGGTACCCCGGGACAGTACTCCTACGAGCAGTACTTC

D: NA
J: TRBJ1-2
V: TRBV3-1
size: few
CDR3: CASSRGQTANYGYTF
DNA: TGTGCCAGCAGCCGAGGACAGACAGCTAACTATGGCTACACCTTC

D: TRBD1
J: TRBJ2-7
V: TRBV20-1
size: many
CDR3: CSCTGGVGEQYF
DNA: TGCAGTTGTACAGGGGGTGTAGGCGAGCAGTACTTC

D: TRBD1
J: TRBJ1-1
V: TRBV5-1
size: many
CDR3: CASSETGVFGTEAFF
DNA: TGCGCCAGCAGCGAGACAGGGGTCTTTGGCACTGAAGCTTTCTTT

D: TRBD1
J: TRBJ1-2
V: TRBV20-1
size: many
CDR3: CSAITQGANYGYTF
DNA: TGCAGTGCTATCACACAGGGGGCAAACTATGGCTACACCTTC

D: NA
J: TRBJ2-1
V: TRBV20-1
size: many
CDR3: CSASGSRGDEQFF
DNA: TGCAGTGCTTCCGGGTCTCGCGGAGATGAGCAGTTCTTC

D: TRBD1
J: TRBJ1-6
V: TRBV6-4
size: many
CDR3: CASSDYGTGVSPLHF
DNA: TGTGCCAGCAGTGACTATGGGACAGGGGTTTCACCCCTCCACTTT

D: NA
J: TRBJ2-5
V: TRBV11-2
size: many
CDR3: CASSFWGAGLETQYF
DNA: TGTGCCAGCAGCTTCTGGGGGGCAGGGCTGGAGACCCAGTACTTC

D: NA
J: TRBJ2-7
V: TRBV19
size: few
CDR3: CASSGQDKPEQYF
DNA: TGTGCCAGTAGCGGGCAGGACAAACCAGAGCAGTACTTC

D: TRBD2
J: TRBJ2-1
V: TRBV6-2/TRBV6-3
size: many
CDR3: CASSYYWASGTYNEQFF
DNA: TGTGCCAGCAGTTACTATTGGGCTAGCGGCACCTACAATGAGCAGTTCTTC

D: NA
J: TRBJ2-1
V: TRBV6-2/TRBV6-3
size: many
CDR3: CASSYLREARYNEQFF
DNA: TGTGCCAGCAGTTACCTACGGGAAGCTCGCTACAATGAGCAGTTCTTC

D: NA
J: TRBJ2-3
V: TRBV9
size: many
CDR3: CASSSRLDDTQYF
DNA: TGTGCTAGCAGCTCCCGACTAGATGATACGCAGTATTTT

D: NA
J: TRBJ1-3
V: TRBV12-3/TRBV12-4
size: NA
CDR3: CASREGNTIYF
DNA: TGTGCCAGCAGGGAGGGAAACACCATATATTTT

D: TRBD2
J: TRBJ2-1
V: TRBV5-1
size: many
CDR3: CASSFSGDEQFF
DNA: TGCGCCAGCAGCTTTAGCGGGGATGAGCAGTTCTTC

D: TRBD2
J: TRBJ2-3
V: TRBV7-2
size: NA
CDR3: CASSLVASGRGLAGTDTQYF
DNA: TGTGCCAGCAGCTTAGTCGCTAGCGGGAGGGGGCTAGCTGGCACAGATACGCAGTATTTT

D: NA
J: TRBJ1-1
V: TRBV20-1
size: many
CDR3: CSAGPPVYAATEAFF
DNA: TGCAGTGCTGGGCCGCCGGTCTACGCAGCTACTGAAGCTTTCTTT

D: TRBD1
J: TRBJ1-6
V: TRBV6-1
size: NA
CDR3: CASSQFSGTGDSPLHF
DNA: TGTGCCAGCAGTCAATTCTCCGGGACAGGCGACTCACCCCTCCACTTT

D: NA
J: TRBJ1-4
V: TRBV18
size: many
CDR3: CASSPGLGEKLFF
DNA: TGTGCCAGCTCACCGGGGTTAGGCGAAAAACTGTTTTTT

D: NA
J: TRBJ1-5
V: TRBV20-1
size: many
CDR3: CSATGITHQPQHF
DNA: TGCAGTGCTACAGGGATCACCCATCAGCCCCAGCATTTT

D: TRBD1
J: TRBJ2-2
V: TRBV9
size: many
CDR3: CASSPRQGNTGELFF
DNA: TGTGCCAGCAGCCCGCGACAGGGGAACACCGGGGAGCTGTTTTTT

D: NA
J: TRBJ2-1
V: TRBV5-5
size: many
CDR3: CASSFVAAAYNEQFF
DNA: TGTGCCAGCAGCTTCGTTGCAGCCGCCTACAATGAGCAGTTCTTC

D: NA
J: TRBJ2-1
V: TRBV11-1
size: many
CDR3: CASSQSSGGDSYNEQFF
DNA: TGTGCCAGCAGCCAATCCAGTGGCGGGGACTCCTACAATGAGCAGTTCTTC

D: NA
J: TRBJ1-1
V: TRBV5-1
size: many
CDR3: CASSLDNTEAFF
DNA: TGTGCCAGCAGTTTAGACAACACTGAAGCTTTCTTT

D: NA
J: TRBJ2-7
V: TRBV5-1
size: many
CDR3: CASSNRTSYEQYF
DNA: TGCGCCAGCAGTAACCGGACCTCCTACGAGCAGTACTTC

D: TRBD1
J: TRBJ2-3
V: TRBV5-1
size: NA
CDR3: CASSQTGTGNTDTQYF
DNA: TGCGCCAGCAGTCAGACCGGGACAGGTAACACAGATACGCAGTATTTT

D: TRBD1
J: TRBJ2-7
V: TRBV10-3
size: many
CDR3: CAISESGTGYEQYF
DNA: TGTGCCATCAGTGAGTCGGGGACAGGCTACGAGCAGTACTTC

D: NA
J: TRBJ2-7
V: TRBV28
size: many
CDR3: CASSLSRPHEQYF
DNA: TGTGCCAGCAGTTTATCCCGCCCCCACGAGCAGTACTTC

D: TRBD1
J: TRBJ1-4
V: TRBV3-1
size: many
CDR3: CASKGQTNEKLFF
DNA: TGTGCCAGCAAGGGACAGACTAATGAAAAACTGTTTTTT

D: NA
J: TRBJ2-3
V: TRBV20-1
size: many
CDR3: CSARGGYTDTQYF
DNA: TGCAGTGCTAGAGGGGGATACACAGATACGCAGTATTTT

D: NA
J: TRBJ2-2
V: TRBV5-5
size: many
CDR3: CASSRGQNTGELFF
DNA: TGTGCCAGCAGTAGGGGCCAGAACACCGGGGAGCTGTTTTTT

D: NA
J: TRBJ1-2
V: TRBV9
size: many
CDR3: CASSGEGRYYGYTF
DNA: TGTGCCAGCAGCGGAGAGGGGCGCTACTATGGCTACACCTTC

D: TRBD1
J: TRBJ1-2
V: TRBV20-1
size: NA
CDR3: CSASGTGMNYGYTF
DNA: TGCAGTGCTTCCGGGACAGGGATGAACTATGGCTACACCTTC

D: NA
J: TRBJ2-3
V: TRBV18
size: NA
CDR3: CASSRDFGDTQYF
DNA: TGTGCCAGCTCACGGGATTTTGGAGATACGCAGTATTTT

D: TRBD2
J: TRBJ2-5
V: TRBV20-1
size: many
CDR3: CSARVGAGGRETQYF
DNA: TGCAGTGCTCGGGTCGGAGCGGGAGGCCGGGAGACCCAGTACTTC